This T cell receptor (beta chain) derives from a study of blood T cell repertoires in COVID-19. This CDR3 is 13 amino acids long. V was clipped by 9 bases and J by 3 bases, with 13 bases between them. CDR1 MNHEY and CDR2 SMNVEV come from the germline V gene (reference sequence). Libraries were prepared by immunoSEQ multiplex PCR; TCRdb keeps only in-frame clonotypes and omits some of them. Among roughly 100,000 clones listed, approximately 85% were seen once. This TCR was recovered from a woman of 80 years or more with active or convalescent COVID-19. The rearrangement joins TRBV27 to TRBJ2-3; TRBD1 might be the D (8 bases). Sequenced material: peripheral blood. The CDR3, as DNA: TGTGCCAGTCACAGGGGGGGAACAGATACGCAGTATTTT. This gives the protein CASHRGGTDTQYF.